Listed here are 11 T cell receptor beta chains from one sample, sequenced in a study of blood T cell repertoires in COVID-19. Sequencing used immunoSEQ multiplex PCR; TCRdb keeps in-frame clones, though not all of them. The repertoire includes some 21,000 clones, around 86% of them detected once, and roughly 3.8% sits in the top ten. What was sequenced was peripheral blood. Receptors originate from a man aged 50 to 59 with active COVID-19.

The V call is TRBV9, the J call TRBJ2-1; the match to TRBD2 covers 9 bases. The CDR3 is 16 residues long. Germline V gene lookup returns CDR1 SGDLS and CDR2 YYNGEE. The V segment lost 4 bases and the J segment 4 bases; nucleotides outside the gene matches: 9. Here the CDR3 reads CASSPQTSGIYNEQFF. For the CDR3, the DNA is TGTGCCAGCAGCCCCCAGACTAGCGGTATATACAATGAGCAGTTCTTC.

The chain has TRBV2 and TRBJ2-7; a possible D gene is TRBD1 (5 bases). From germline, CDR1 is SNHLY and CDR2 FYNNEI. The V and J ends lost 7 bases and 2 bases respectively, with 15 bases between them. This CDR3 has 14 amino acids. CDR3 nucleotide sequence: TGTGCCAGCACCGCCCCAGGGTACCCCTACGAGCAGTACTTC. It codes for CASTAPGYPYEQYF.

The V call is TRBV7-3, the J call TRBJ2-1, with D tentatively TRBD2 (6 bases). V lost 3 bases to trimming and J lost 1 base, with 7 bases between them. From germline, CDR1 is SGHTA and CDR2 FQGTGA. The CDR3 is 14 residues long. CDR3 sequence: CASSLEGSYNEQFF. The CDR3 coding sequence is TGTGCCAGCAGCTTGGAGGGGTCCTACAATGAGCAGTTCTTC.

This clone was detected once. This chain links TRBV10-1 with TRBJ1-1, with D unclear. Germline V gene lookup returns CDR1 WNHNN and CDR2 SYGVQD (reference sequence). V was clipped by 0 bases and J by 0 bases, with 14 bases between them. The CDR3 is made up of 17 amino acids. The CDR3 DNA reads TGCGCCAGCAGTGAGTCATCCGCAGCGAACATGAACACTGAAGCTTTCTTT. This gives the protein CASSESSAANMNTEAFF.

A single count supports this clone. V is TRBV6-5 and J is TRBJ1-6, with D possibly TRBD1 on 6 matching bases. Germline V gene data show CDR1 as MNHEY and CDR2 as SVGAGI. The CDR3 consists of 15 residues. The V end lost 7 bases, the J end lost 10 bases, and 20 bases lay between the germline ends. This CDR3 reads CASTNGGGLGSPLHF. The DNA for the CDR3 is TGTGCCAGCACCAACGGCGGGGGGCTGGGCTCACCCCTCCACTTT.

This clone was detected only a few times. V usage is TRBV7-9 and J usage is TRBJ1-5; no clear D. Trimming took 1 base from V and 0 from J, leaving 4 bases between them. Per the germline V gene, CDR1 is SEHNR and CDR2 is FQNEAQ (reference sequence). The CDR3 loop spans 14 amino acids. CDR3 bases: TGTGCCAGCAGCTTAGACAGTAGCAATCAGCCCCAGCATTTT. Translated: CASSLDSSNQPQHF.

This rearrangement joins TRBV30 to TRBJ1-1; maybe TRBD1 (5 bases). Germline V lookup: CDR1 GTSNPN, CDR2 SVGIG (reference sequence). CDR3 length: 11 amino acids. CDR3 region: CAMEGTTEAFF. CDR3 DNA: TGTGCGATGGAGGGGACGACTGAAGCTTTCTTT. The full variable domain, with the rest looked up from reference TRBV30 and TRBJ1-1, is SQTIHQWPATLVQPVGSPLSLECTVEGTSNPNLYWYRQAAGRGLQLLFYSVGIGQISSEVPQNLSASRPQDRQFILSSKKLLLSDSGFYLCAMEGTTEAFFGQGTRLTVV.

CDR3 loop: CASGPGTEDEKLFF. CDR3 nucleotides: TGTGCCAGCGGTCCCGGGACAGAAGATGAAAAACTGTTTTTT. The chain couples TRBV18 to TRBJ1-4; TRBD1 matches 7 bases. This CDR3 comprises 14 residues. Losses at the gene ends were 8 bases for V and 6 bases for J; bases not matched to a gene: 9. Germline V gene data show CDR1 as KGHSH and CDR2 as LQKENI.

The chain couples TRBV6-5 to TRBJ2-2, with TRBD1 matching 7 bases. The CDR3 is 15 residues long. V shed 5 bases, J shed 4 bases, and the junction held 7 bases outside the gene matches. Germline-derived CDR1 and CDR2 are MNHEY and SVGAGI. The CDR3 DNA is TGTGCCAGCAGTCGGACAGGCCGGGGCACCGGGGAGCTGTTTTTT. Its protein is CASSRTGRGTGELFF.

The rearrangement uses TRBV7-9 and TRBJ2-7, with D perhaps matching TRBD1 (5 bases). V lost 1 base and J 4 bases, leaving 14 bases between the germline ends. The CDR3 covers 15 residues. CDR1 is SEHNR, CDR2 FQNEAQ, per germline (reference sequence). In nucleotides, the CDR3 is TGTGCCAGCAGCTTAGTCGTAGGGGTACGGTACGAGCAGTACTTC. This gives the protein CASSLVVGVRYEQYF.

This chain joins TRBV4-1 and TRBJ2-6, with D unresolved. Between the trimmed V and J ends, which lost 1 base and 8 bases, there was a span of 9 bases. This CDR3 is 14 amino acids long. Germline values: CDR1 MGHRA, CDR2 YSYEKL. For the CDR3, the DNA is TGCGCCAGCAGCCAAGGGTCCGGTTCCAACGTCCTGACTTTC. It encodes CASSQGSGSNVLTF.